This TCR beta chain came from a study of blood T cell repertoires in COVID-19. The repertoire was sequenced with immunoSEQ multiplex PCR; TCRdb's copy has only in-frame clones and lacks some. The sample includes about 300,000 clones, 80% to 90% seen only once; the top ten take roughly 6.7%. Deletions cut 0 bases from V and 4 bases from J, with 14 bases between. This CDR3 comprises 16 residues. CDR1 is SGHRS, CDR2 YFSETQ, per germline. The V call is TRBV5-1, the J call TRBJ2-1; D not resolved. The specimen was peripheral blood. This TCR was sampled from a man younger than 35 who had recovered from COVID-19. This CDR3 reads CASSLALLLPYNEQFF. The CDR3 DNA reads TGCGCCAGCAGCTTGGCCCTTTTACTCCCATACAATGAGCAGTTCTTC. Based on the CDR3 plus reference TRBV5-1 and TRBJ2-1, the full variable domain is KAGVTQTPRYLIKTRGQQVTLSCSPISGHRSVSWYQQTPGQGLQFLFEYFSETQRNKGNFPGRFSGRQFSNSRSEMNVSTLELGDSALYLCASSLALLLPYNEQFFGPGTRLTVL.